The clone carrying this TCR beta chain was recorded many times. The CDR3 is 14 residues long. J lost 0 bases, V lost 6 bases, and 4 bases had no gene match. This sample stems from a study of Graves' ophthalmopathy and Graves' hyperthyroidism. TCR beta CDR3 regions were amplified from RNA transcripts. HTBI primers primed a first-round RT-PCR, and a second-round multiplex PCR followed. TCRdb analysed the multiplex PCR reads with MiXCR anew, one entry per CDR3 protein. Of 300,000 to 400,000 distinct CDR3 sequences listed, 15% to 20% are singletons. The chain is built from TRBV12-3 or TRBV12-4 and TRBJ1-2; 7 nucleotides line up with TRBD1. Sequenced material: peripheral blood. The TCR comes from an adult man with Graves' ophthalmopathy. In DNA, the CDR3 is TGTGCCAGCAGGCGGGACAGCCCTAACTATGGCTACACCTTC. Protein: CASRRDSPNYGYTF.